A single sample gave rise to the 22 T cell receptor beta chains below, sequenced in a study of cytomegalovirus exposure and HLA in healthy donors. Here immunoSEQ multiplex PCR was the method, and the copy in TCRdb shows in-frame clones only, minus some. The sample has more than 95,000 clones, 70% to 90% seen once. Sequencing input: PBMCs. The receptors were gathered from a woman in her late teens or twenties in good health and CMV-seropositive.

CDR3 bases: TGTGCCATCAGCCAACTCACAGATACGCAGTATTTT. This translates into CAISQLTDTQYF. The J gene is TRBJ2-3, the V gene TRBV10-3; D is undetermined. With 6 bases removed from V and 2 bases from J, the gap between germline ends came to 6 bases. The CDR3 consists of 12 residues. The germline CDR1 and CDR2 sequences are ENHRY and SYGVKD.

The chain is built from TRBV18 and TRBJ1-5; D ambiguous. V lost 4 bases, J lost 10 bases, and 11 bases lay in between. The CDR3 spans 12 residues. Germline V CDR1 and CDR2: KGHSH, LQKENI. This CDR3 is CASSLSSHPQHF. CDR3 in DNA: TGTGCCAGCTCACTATCCAGTCATCCCCAGCATTTT.

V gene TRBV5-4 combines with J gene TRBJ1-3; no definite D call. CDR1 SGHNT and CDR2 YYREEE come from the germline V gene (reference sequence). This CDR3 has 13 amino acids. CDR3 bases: TGTGCTTACCTCGGGGTCTCTGGAAACACCATATATTTT. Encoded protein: CAYLGVSGNTIYF.

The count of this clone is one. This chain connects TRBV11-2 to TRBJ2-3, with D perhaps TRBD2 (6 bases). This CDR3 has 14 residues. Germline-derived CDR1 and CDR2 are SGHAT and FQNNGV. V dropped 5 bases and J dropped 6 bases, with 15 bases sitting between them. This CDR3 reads CASSARDSRDTQYF. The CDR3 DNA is TGTGCCAGCAGCGCCCGGGACTCCAGGGATACGCAGTATTTT.

CDR3 amino acids: CASSLGVTGSDEQFF. The DNA of the CDR3 is TGTGCCAGCAGTTTAGGTGTGACCGGGAGCGATGAGCAGTTCTTC. V usage is TRBV27 and J usage is TRBJ2-1, with TRBD2 as a possible D gene (6 bases). Trimming left V 2 bases short and J 8 bases short, with 16 bases between. Germline CDR1 is MNHEY and CDR2 is SMNVEV (reference sequence). CDR3 length equals 15 residues.

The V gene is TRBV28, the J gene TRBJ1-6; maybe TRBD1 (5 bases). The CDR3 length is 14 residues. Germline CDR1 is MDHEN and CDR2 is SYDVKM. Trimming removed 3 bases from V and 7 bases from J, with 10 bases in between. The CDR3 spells CASSFTQGNSPLHF. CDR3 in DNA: TGTGCCAGCAGTTTTACCCAGGGAAATTCACCCCTCCACTTT.

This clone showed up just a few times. CDR3 amino acids: CATSRTITDTQYF. In DNA form, the CDR3 reads TGTGCCACCAGTCGAACTATCACAGATACGCAGTATTTT. The chain has TRBV15 and TRBJ2-3; D gene ambiguous. Germline CDR1 reads LNHNV; CDR2 reads YYDKDF (reference sequence). The CDR3 sequence is 13 residues long. Between the trimmed V and J ends, which lost 6 bases and 2 bases, there was a span of 9 bases.

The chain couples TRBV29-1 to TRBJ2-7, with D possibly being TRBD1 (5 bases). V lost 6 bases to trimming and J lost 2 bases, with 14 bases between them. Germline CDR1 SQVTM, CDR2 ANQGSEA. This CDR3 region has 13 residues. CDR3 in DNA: TGCAGCGTAGTGACAGCAACTACCTACGAGCAGTACTTC. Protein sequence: CSVVTATTYEQYF.

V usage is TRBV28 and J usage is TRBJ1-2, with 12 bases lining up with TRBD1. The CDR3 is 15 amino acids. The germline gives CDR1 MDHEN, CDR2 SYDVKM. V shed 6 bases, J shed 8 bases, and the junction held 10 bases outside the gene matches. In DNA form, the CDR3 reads TGTGCCAGCAGGTCCCGGGACAGGGGGCGCGGAGGCTACACCTTC. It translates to CASRSRDRGRGGYTF.

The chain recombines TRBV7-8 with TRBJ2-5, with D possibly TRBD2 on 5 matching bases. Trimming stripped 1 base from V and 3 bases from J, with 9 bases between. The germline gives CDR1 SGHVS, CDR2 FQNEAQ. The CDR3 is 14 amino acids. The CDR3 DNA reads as TGTGCCAGCAGCTTAGACCGGGGAGAAGAGACCCAGTACTTC. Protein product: CASSLDRGEETQYF.

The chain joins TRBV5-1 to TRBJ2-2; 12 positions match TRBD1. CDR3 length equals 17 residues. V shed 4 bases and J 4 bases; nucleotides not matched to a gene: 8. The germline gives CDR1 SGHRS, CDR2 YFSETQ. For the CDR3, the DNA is TGCGCCAGCAGCCCCGAGGGGACAGGGGGCTTCACCGGGGAGCTGTTTTTT. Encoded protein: CASSPEGTGGFTGELFF. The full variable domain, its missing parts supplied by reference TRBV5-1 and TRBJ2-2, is KAGVTQTPRYLIKTRGQQVTLSCSPISGHRSVSWYQQTPGQGLQFLFEYFSETQRNKGNFPGRFSGRQFSNSRSEMNVSTLELGDSALYLCASSPEGTGGFTGELFFGEGSRLTVL.

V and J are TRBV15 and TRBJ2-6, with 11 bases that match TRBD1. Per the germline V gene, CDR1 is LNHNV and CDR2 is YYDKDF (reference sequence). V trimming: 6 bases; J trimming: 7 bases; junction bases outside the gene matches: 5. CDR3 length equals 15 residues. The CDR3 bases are TGTGCCACCAGATTGGACAGGGGGCTCGCCAACGTCCTGACTTTC. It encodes CATRLDRGLANVLTF.

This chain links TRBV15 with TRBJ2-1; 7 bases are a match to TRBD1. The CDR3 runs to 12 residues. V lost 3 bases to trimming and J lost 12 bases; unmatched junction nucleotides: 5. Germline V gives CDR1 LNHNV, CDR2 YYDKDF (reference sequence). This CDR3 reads CATSSTGVGQFF. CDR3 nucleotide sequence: TGTGCCACCAGCAGCACAGGGGTCGGGCAGTTCTTC.

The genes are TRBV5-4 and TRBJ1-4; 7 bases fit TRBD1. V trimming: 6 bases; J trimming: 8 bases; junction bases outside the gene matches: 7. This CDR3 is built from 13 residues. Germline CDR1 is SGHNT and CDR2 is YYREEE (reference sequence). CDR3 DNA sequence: TGTGCCAGCAATATCGACAGGGCAGAAAAACTGTTTTTT. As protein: CASNIDRAEKLFF.

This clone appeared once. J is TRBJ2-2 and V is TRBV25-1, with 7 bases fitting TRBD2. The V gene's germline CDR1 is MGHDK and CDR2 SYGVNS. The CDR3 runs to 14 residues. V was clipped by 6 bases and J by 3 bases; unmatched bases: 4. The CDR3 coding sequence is TGTGCCAGCAGAGAAGCGGGGTACACCGGGGAGCTGTTTTTT. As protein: CASREAGYTGELFF.

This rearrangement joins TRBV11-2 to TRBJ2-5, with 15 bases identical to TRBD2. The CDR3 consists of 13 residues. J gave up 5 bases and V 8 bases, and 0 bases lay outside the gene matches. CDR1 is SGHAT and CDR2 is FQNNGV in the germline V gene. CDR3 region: CASGLAGGETQYF. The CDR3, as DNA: TGTGCCAGCGGACTAGCGGGGGGGGAGACCCAGTACTTC.

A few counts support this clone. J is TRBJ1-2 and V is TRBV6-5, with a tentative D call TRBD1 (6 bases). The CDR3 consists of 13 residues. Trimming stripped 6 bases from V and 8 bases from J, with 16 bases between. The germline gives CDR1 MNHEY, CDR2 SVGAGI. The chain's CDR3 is CASRNQGFGGYTF. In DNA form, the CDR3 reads TGTGCCAGCAGAAACCAGGGGTTCGGCGGCTACACCTTC.

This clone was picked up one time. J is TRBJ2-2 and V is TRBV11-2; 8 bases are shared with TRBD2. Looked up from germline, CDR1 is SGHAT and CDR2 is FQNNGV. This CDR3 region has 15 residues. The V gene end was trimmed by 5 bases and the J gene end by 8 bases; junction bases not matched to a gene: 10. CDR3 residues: CASSPLRGGIGELFF. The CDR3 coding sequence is TGTGCCAGCAGCCCCCTCCGGGGGGGCATTGGGGAGCTGTTTTTT.

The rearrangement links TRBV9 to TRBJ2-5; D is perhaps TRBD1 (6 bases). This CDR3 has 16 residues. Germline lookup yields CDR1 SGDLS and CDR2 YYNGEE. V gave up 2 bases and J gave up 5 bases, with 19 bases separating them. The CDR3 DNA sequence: TGTGCCAGCAGCGTCTCCGGGTTTCGAAGGGGGGAGACCCAGTACTTC. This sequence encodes CASSVSGFRRGETQYF.

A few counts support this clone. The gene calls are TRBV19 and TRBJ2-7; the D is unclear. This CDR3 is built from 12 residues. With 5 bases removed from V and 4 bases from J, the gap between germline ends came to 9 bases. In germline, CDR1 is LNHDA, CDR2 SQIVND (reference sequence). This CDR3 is CASSQVGYEQYF. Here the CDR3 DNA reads TGTGCCAGTAGTCAGGTTGGGTACGAGCAGTACTTC. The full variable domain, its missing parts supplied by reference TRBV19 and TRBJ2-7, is DGGITQSPKYLFRKEGQNVTLSCEQNLNHDAMYWYRQDPGQGLRLIYYSQIVNDFQKGDIAEGYSVSREKKESFPLTVTSAQKNPTAFYLCASSQVGYEQYFGPGTRLTVT.

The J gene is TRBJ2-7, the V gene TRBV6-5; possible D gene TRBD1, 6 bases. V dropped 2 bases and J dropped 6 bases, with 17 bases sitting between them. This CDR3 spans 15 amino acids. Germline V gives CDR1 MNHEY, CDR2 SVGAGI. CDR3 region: CASSYQWETGCEQYF. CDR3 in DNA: TGTGCCAGCAGTTACCAGTGGGAGACAGGCTGCGAGCAGTACTTC.

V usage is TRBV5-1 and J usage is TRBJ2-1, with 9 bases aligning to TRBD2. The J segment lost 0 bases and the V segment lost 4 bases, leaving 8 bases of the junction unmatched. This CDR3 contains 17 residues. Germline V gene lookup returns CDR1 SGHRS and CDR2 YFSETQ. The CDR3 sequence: CASSPDGSGSSYNEQFF. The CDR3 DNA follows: TGCGCCAGCAGCCCGGACGGTAGCGGGAGCTCCTACAATGAGCAGTTCTTC.